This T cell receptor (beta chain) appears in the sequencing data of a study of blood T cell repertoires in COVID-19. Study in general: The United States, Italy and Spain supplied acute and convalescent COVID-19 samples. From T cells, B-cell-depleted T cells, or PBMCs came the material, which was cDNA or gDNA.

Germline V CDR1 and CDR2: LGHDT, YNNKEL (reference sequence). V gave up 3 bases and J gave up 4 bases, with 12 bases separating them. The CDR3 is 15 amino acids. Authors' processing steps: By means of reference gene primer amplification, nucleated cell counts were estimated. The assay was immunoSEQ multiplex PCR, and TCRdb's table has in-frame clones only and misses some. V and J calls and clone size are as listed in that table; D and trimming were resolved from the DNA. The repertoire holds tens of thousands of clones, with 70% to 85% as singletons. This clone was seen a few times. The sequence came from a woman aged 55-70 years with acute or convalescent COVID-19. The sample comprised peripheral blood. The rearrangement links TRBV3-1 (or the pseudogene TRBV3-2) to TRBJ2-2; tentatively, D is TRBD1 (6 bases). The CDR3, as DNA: TGTGCCAGCAGCCACCGCACAGGGACCACCGGGGAGCTGTTTTTT. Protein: CASSHRTGTTGELFF.